The 6 T cell receptor beta chains below come from one sample, sequenced in a study of blood T cell repertoires in COVID-19. The table came from immunoSEQ multiplex PCR; TCRdb's copy has only in-frame clones and leaves some out. The repertoire holds some 140,000 clones, around 79% seen once, with roughly 3.4% in the top ten. The sample taken for sequencing was peripheral blood. These receptors all come from a man aged 60-69 years with acute or convalescent COVID-19.

The CDR3 DNA reads TGTGCCAGCGGTTCCGGGACAGGGTATTATGGCTACACCTTC. Translating gives CASGSGTGYYGYTF. The chain couples TRBV28 to TRBJ1-2; 9 bases line up with TRBD1. The ends lost 8 bases at V and 5 bases at J; junction bases unmatched: 9. The CDR3 has 14 residues. Germline V gene sequence: CDR1 MDHEN, CDR2 SYDVKM.

This clone has a handful of counts. This chain uses TRBV13 with TRBJ1-1, with 7 bases identical to TRBD1. This CDR3 has 13 residues. In germline, CDR1 is PRHDT, CDR2 FYEKMQ (reference sequence). The V and J ends lost 5 bases and 7 bases, in that order; junction bases with no gene match: 7. CDR3 coding DNA: TGTGCCAGCAGCCTCGACAGGGAAGGTGAAGCTTTCTTT. As protein: CASSLDREGEAFF.

The chain employs TRBV6-5 and TRBJ1-2; 7 nucleotides match TRBD1. This CDR3 is 12 amino acids long. The V and J ends lost 6 bases and 8 bases, in that order; junction bases with no gene match: 6. Germline CDR1 reads MNHEY; CDR2 reads SVGAGI. The CDR3 spells CASRLDRDGYTF. Here the CDR3 DNA reads TGTGCCAGCAGGCTCGACAGGGACGGCTACACCTTC.

The CDR3 here is CAWSADNYSPLHF. For the CDR3, the DNA is TGTGCCTGGAGTGCCGACAACTATTCACCCCTCCACTTT. The chain recombines TRBV30 with TRBJ1-6; D is undetermined. V shed 1 base and J shed 8 bases, with 9 bases lying between them. The CDR3 is 13 amino acids. The germline gives CDR1 GTSNPN, CDR2 SVGIG (reference sequence).

This CDR3 reads CASSPTGTGSGANVLTF. CDR3 DNA: TGTGCCAGCAGCCCCACCGGGACAGGGTCTGGGGCCAACGTCCTGACTTTC. V gene TRBV7-2 combines with J gene TRBJ2-6, with 9 positions matching TRBD1. Per the germline V gene, CDR1 is SGHTA and CDR2 is FQGNSA. The CDR3 spans 17 residues. V lost 5 bases to trimming and J lost 1 base; unmatched junction nucleotides: 6.

This chain joins TRBV19 and TRBJ2-2, with 11 bases identical to TRBD2. The CDR3 consists of 18 residues. Germline CDR1 reads LNHDA; CDR2 reads SQIVND (reference sequence). V lost 9 bases, J lost 2 bases, and 14 bases stayed unmatched. The CDR3 sequence is CARKALELAGENTGELFF. CDR3 nucleotides: TGTGCCAGGAAAGCACTTGAACTAGCGGGAGAAAACACCGGGGAGCTGTTTTTT.